The rows below give T cell receptor beta chains drawn from one sample of a study of identifying expanded T cells in peripheral blood. TCRdb keeps only in-frame clones here, not all; method: immunoSEQ multiplex PCR. Altogether about 85,000 clones are present, 88% being singletons, with the ten largest covering roughly 20%. The sequencing sample was made of blood. Receptors originate from a person between 18 and 75 years old in good health. The CDR3 runs from the conserved cysteine through the conserved F or W. Fields, in order: J gene, CDR3 length, V gene, CDR3 protein.

TRBJ1-1	14	TRBV18	CASSPQGLETEAFF
TRBJ2-3	13	TRBV18	CASSPASTDTQYF
TRBJ2-7	14	TRBV28	CASSLWATSYEQYF
TRBJ2-5	15	TRBV7-2	CASSLGLAGVETQYF
TRBJ1-2	17	TRBV13	CASSLRQTRGNGYGYTF
TRBJ2-5	13	TRBV7-2	CATVAGGRETQYF
TRBJ2-7	14	TRBV7-2	CASSDRMRSYEQYF
TRBJ1-3	15	TRBV11-2	CASSLPGERGNTIYF
TRBJ2-1	15	TRBV4-3	CASSQVGTGNHEQFF
TRBJ2-5	13	TRBV4-2	CASSLSREEGQYF
TRBJ1-2	14	TRBV9	CASSVMTGLSGYTF
TRBJ1-1	15	TRBV18	CASSRAGTANTEAFF
TRBJ2-7	15	TRBV30	CAWSGQHLGGIEQYF
TRBJ2-7	16	TRBV4-3	CASSPNTGTAAGEQYF
TRBJ2-7	15	TRBV9	CASSVRQGSSYEQYF
TRBJ2-2	16	TRBV28	CASSLAGAGDTGELFF
TRBJ1-4	16	TRBV11-2	CASSLKWRVGEEKLFF
TRBJ1-2	15	TRBV7-9	CASSSSGGEYYGYTF
TRBJ1-1	16	TRBV18	CASSPRTTRTKTEAFF
TRBJ1-2	15	TRBV7-8	CASSLGDGGPYGYTF
TRBJ2-2	16	TRBV18	CASSRGAQANTGELFF
TRBJ1-2	17	TRBV2	CASSGLDRVRDLGGYTF
TRBJ1-5	15	TRBV7-2	CASSLAQGLYQPQHF
TRBJ2-3	13	TRBV9	CASSPDLTDTQYF
TRBJ1-2	15	TRBV2	CASRAGTSLSYGYTF
TRBJ2-3	15	TRBV7-2	CASSFPLSGADTQYF
TRBJ2-2	17	TRBV15	CATSSPPGRLHTGELFF
TRBJ2-5	15	TRBV13	CASSQGGTSQETQYF
TRBJ2-6	12	TRBV27	CASSIGANVLTF
TRBJ1-6	16	TRBV4-1	CASSQAPPKGNSPLHF
TRBJ1-2	12	TRBV30	CVTGSLDYGYTF
TRBJ1-6	15	TRBV30	CAWSYRGIDNSPLHF
TRBJ1-4	15	TRBV25-1	CASSELGATNEKLFF
TRBJ1-2	16	TRBV19	CASSIGQGAHPYGYTF
TRBJ2-7	14	TRBV19	CASSLWTGTGEQYF
TRBJ2-7	14	TRBV14	CASSQAGNRNEQYF
TRBJ1-1	15	TRBV5-1	CASSPGRGLNTEAFF
TRBJ1-2	13	TRBV9	CASSTDSNYGYTF
TRBJ2-1	21	TRBV19	CASTLQGSARGSNTVENEQFF
TRBJ2-1	17	TRBV5-6	CASTPGVGGPLYNEQFF
TRBJ2-3	14	TRBV4-1	CASSRDRGTDTQYF
TRBJ2-7	14	TRBV6-5	CASSPQSMGYEQYF
TRBJ1-4	16	TRBV30	CAWTTGTGGTNEKLFF
TRBJ1-3	14	TRBV10-2	CASSQGAFGNTIYF
TRBJ1-2	13	TRBV9	CASGPEPDGGYTF
TRBJ1-2	14	TRBV4-3	CASSQDRSNYGYTF
TRBJ2-1	12	TRBV5-8	CASSLLRDEQFF
TRBJ1-5	14	TRBV18	CASSTGGPNQPQHF
TRBJ1-5	15	TRBV6-1	CASSASGQGDQPQHF
TRBJ1-2	13	TRBV7-9	CASSLVRGGGYTF
TRBJ1-3	16	TRBV7-2	CASSLEVVRAGNTIYF
TRBJ1-1	13	TRBV11-3	CASSLYMNTEAFF
TRBJ2-7	18	TRBV4-2	CASSLPPTSGGAEYEQYF
TRBJ2-1	16	TRBV4-2	CASSQEARGGYNEQFF
TRBJ1-6	17	TRBV28	CASTDGQTSSYNSPLHF